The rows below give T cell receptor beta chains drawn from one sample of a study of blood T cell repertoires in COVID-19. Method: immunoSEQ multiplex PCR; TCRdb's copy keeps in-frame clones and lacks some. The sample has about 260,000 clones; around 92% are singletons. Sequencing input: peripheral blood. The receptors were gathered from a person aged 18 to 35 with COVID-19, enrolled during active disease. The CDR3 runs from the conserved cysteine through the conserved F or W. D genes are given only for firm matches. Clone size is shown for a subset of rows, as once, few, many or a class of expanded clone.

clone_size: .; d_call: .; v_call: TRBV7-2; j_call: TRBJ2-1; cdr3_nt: TGTGCCAGCAGCCCCTTAGGTCAGGGTGAGCAGTTCTTC; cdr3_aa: CASSPLGQGEQFF
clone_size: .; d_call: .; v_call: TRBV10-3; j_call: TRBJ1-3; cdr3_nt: TGTGCCATCAGTGAAACCCGGACAGACTCTGGAAACACCATATATTTT; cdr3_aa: CAISETRTDSGNTIYF
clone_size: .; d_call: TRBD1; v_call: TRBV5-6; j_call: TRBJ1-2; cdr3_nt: TGTGCCAGCAGCTCCGGGACAGGGGTTGGCTACACCTTC; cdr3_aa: CASSSGTGVGYTF
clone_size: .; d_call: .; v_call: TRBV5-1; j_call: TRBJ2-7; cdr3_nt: TGCGCCAGCAGCTTGGCACTAGCCGGGTACGAGCAGTACTTC; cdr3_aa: CASSLALAGYEQYF
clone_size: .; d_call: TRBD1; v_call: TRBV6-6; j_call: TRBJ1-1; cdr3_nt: TGTGCCAGCAGTGGACAGGGTTTAAGGGGGGCTTTCTTT; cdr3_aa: CASSGQGLRGAFF
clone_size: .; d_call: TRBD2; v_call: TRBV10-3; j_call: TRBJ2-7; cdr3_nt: TGTGCCATCCGAGTAGCGGGAGGGCCCAACGAGCAGTACTTC; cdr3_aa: CAIRVAGGPNEQYF
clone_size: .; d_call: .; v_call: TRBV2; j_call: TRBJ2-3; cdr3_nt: TGTGCCAGCACGTTCACAGGCAAGGGAGATACGCAGTATTTT; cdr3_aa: CASTFTGKGDTQYF
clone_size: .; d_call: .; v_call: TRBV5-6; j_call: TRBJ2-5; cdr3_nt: TGTGCCAGCAGCTTGGTCAGGGGGGATTGGGAGACCCAGTACTTC; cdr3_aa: CASSLVRGDWETQYF
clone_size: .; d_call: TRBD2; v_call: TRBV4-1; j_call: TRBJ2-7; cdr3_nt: TGCGCCAGCAGCCAGACCGGGACTAACTACGAGCAGTACTTC; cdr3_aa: CASSQTGTNYEQYF
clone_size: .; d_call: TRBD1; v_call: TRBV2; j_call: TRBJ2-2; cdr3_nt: TGTGCCAGCATTGGACAGGGGCACACCGGGGAGCTGTTTTTT; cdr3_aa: CASIGQGHTGELFF
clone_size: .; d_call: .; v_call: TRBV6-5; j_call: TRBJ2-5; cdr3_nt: TGTGCCAGCAGTTCAGGGGATGAGACCCAGTACTTC; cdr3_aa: CASSSGDETQYF
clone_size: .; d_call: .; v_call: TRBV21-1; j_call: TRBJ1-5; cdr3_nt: TGTGCCAGCAGCAATAAGGGAGTTAACAGGGATGGCAATCAGCCCCAGCATTTT; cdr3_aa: CASSNKGVNRDGNQPQHF
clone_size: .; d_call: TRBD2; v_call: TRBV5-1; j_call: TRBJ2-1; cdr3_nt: TGCGCCAGCAGCTTGGGAGGGACTAGCGGGAGGGATAACAATGAGCAGTTCTTC; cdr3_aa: CASSLGGTSGRDNNEQFF
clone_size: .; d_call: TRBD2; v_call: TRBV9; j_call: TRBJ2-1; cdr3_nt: TGTGCCAGCAGCGTAGCTCCGGGCGCGCGGGAGGGCCAGGATGAGCAGTTCTTC; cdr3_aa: CASSVAPGAREGQDEQFF
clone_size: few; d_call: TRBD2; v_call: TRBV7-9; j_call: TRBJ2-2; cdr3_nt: TGTGCCAGCAGGTCCGGGACTAGCGTGAACACCGGGGAGCTGTTTTTT; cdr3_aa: CASRSGTSVNTGELFF
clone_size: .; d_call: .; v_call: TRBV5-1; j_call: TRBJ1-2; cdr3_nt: TGCGCCAGCACCACAGATTCCTATGGCTACACCTTC; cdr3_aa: CASTTDSYGYTF
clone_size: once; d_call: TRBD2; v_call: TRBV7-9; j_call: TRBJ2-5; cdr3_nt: TGTGCCAGCACCCCTCTAGCGGGGACGGGGACCCAGTACTTC; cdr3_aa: CASTPLAGTGTQYF
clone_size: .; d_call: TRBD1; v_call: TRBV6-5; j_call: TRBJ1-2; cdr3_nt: TGTGCCAGCAGTTATGGGACAGGGAGCTATGGCTACACCTTC; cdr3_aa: CASSYGTGSYGYTF
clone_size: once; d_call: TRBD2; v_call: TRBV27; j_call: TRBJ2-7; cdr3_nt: TGTGCCAGCACCCCCGGGGTAGCGGGAGGCCGCCCCTACGAGCAGTACTTC; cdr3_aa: CASTPGVAGGRPYEQYF
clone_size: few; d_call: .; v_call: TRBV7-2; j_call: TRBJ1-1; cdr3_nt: TGTGCCAGCAGCCCTTGGGGGAGGACTGAAGCTTTCTTT; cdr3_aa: CASSPWGRTEAFF
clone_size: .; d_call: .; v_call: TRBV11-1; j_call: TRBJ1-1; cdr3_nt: TGTGCCAGCAGCTTAACCACTCGGAACACTGAAGCTTTCTTT; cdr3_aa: CASSLTTRNTEAFF
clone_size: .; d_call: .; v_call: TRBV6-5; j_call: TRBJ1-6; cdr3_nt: TGTGCCAGCAGCGGGAGGCGGACAGATTCACCCCTCCACTTT; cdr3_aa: CASSGRRTDSPLHF
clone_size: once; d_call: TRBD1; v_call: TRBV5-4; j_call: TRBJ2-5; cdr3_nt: TGTGCCGCCGGGACAGGTTCCCAAGAGACCCAGTACTTC; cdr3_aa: CAAGTGSQETQYF
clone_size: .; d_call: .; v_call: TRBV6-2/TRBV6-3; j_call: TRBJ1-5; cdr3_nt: TGTGCCAGCAGTTACTCAGGACTGGGCAATCAGCCCCAGCATTTT; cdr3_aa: CASSYSGLGNQPQHF
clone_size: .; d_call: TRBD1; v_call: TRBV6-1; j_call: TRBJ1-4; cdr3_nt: TGTGCCAGCAGTGAATTTCTCGCCCGGACAGGACCTAATGAAAAACTGTTTTTT; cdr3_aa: CASSEFLARTGPNEKLFF
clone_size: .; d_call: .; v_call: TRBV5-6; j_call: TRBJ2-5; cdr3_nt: TGTGCCAGCAGCTATGGACAACAAGAGACCCAGTACTTC; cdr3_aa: CASSYGQQETQYF
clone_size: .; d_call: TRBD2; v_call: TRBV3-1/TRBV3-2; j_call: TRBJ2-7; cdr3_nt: TGTGCCAGCAGCCGACGCGGGACTAGCGGTTACGAGCAGTACTTC; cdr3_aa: CASSRRGTSGYEQYF
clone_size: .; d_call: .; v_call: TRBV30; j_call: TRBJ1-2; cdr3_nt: TGTGCCTGGAGTGTACAGGACACTCAACTCTATGGCTACACCTTC; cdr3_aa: CAWSVQDTQLYGYTF
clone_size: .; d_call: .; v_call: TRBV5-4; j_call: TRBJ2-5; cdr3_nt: TGTGCCAGCAGCTTGTTTGGCCAGGGAGAGACCCAGTACTTC; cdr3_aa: CASSLFGQGETQYF
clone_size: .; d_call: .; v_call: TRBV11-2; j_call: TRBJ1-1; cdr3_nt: TGTGCCAGCAGCTTAGCTCTGGCAGGGCGGAACACTGAAGCTTTCTTT; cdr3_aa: CASSLALAGRNTEAFF
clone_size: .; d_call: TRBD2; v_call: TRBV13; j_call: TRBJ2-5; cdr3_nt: TGTGCCAGCAGCTCGACTAGCGGGAGATCGGAGACCCAGTACTTC; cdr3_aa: CASSSTSGRSETQYF
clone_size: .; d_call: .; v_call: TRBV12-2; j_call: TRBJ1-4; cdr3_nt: TGTGCAAGTCGCGGACCGGGACAGGGGAGCACTAATGAAAAACTGTTTTTT; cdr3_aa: CASRGPGQGSTNEKLFF